This record concerns one TCR beta chain sequence. The antigen remains undetermined. The data belong to a study of cytomegalovirus exposure and HLA in healthy donors. Study-level results: Per published reports, the classifier diagnosed cytomegalovirus status with high specificity and sensitivity. Investigators reported fewer than 200 TCR beta chains as tied to cytomegalovirus. The Asian-associated ancestry cluster reportedly had fewer N-insertions than the approximately 700-donor mean in a later analysis. A missense variant in DCLRE1C was later tied to TCR beta V- and J-gene trimming.

CDR3 size: 16 residues. Primers for the PCR totalled 60 Vbeta and 13 Jbeta. Profiled with immunoSEQ multiplex PCR; TCRdb holds only in-frame clones, not every one. Here the sample spans about 150,000 clones, 65% to 75% being singletons. The TCR sequence derives from a man aged 55 to 70 in good health and CMV-seronegative. The chain recombines TRBV21-1 with TRBJ2-2; TRBD1 is the table's D call, not checked against the DNA. TRBV21-1 is a pseudogene. Sequenced: PBMCs. Here the CDR3 reads CASSNLRDRGTGELFF. CDR3 coding DNA: TGTGCCAGCAGCAATCTCCGGGACAGGGGAACCGGGGAGCTGTTTTTT.